This entry lists 20 T cell receptor beta chains sequenced from one sample in a study of OX40 agonist ivuxolimab in advanced cancers. TCRdb's table, derived via immunoSEQ multiplex PCR, lists solely in-frame clones and lacks some. Of around 95,000 clones listed, approximately 91% are singletons. The sequencing here drew on CD4+ or CD8+ T cells sorted from blood, taken in a trial of the OX40 agonist ivuxolimab. These receptors all stem from an adult with an advanced solid tumor such as melanoma, head and neck, liver or kidney cancer.

As for this clone: Other DNA sequences in the sample encode the same CDR3. The rearrangement joins TRBV25-1 to TRBJ2-2; D is unresolved. Per germline, CDR1 MGHDK and CDR2 SYGVNS. The CDR3 consists of 13 residues. Deletions cut 4 bases from V and 0 bases from J, with 3 bases between. This CDR3 is CASSGSNTGELFF. CDR3 DNA: TGTGCCAGCAGTGGCTCGAACACCGGGGAGCTGTTTTTT.

The chain joins TRBV5-1 to TRBJ2-2, with 8 bases identical to TRBD1. The CDR3 length is 16 residues. V was clipped by 5 bases and J by 1 base; unmatched bases: 7. Germline V lookup: CDR1 SGHRS, CDR2 YFSETQ. CDR3 in DNA: TGCGCCAGCAGTTCCCCCGGGACAGGGAACACCGGGGAGCTGTTTTTT. This encodes CASSSPGTGNTGELFF.

Only a few counts were recorded for this clone. The V call is TRBV28, the J call TRBJ1-1; D might be TRBD1 (6 bases). The V end was cut by 5 bases, the J end by 0 bases, with 13 bases between. Germline lookup yields CDR1 MDHEN and CDR2 SYDVKM. The CDR3 contains 15 residues. This chain's CDR3 is CASSPRGAVNTEAFF. CDR3 coding DNA: TGTGCCAGCAGTCCCCGGGGGGCAGTGAACACTGAAGCTTTCTTT.

The rearrangement uses TRBV18 and TRBJ1-5, with D perhaps matching TRBD1 (5 bases). CDR1 and CDR2 (germline): KGHSH, LQKENI. The CDR3 extends over 14 amino acids. Trimming removed 3 bases from V and 4 bases from J, with 10 bases in between. In DNA form, the CDR3 reads TGTGCCAGCTCACCGAACGACAGTAATCAGCCCCAGCATTTT. Its protein product is CASSPNDSNQPQHF.

CDR3 nucleotide sequence: TGCGCCAGCAGCCAAGATCGAGGGCCGGGAGGCCAGCCCCAGCATTTT. Protein: CASSQDRGPGGQPQHF. This rearrangement joins TRBV4-3 to TRBJ1-5; D uncertain. Trimming took 0 bases from V and 7 from J, leaving 16 bases between them. The CDR3 has 16 amino acids. Germline V lookup: CDR1 LGHNA, CDR2 YSLEER.

Only one count was recorded for this clone. J is TRBJ2-2 and V is TRBV10-3; tentative D call: TRBD2 (6 bases). The CDR3 loop spans 19 amino acids. Trimming removed 4 bases from V and 4 bases from J, with 25 bases in between. CDR1 and CDR2 from the germline V gene are ENHRY and SYGVKD. This CDR3 is CAISGGDRAFSGSTGELFF. The CDR3 region has the DNA TGTGCCATCAGTGGCGGGGACCGGGCCTTCTCTGGGAGCACCGGGGAGCTGTTTTTT.

CDR3 in DNA: TGTGCCAGTACCGGGACAGGGGGGAACAATCAGCCCCAGCATTTT. Amino acid sequence: CASTGTGGNNQPQHF. The chain recombines TRBV19 with TRBJ1-5; TRBD1 aligns across 11 bases. Germline CDR1 is LNHDA and CDR2 is SQIVND (reference sequence). The CDR3 is made up of 15 amino acids. V gave up 7 bases and J gave up 3 bases; unmatched junction bases: 5. The full variable domain, in which reference TRBV19 and TRBJ1-5 provide the parts outside the CDR3, is DGGITQSPKYLFRKEGQNVTLSCEQNLNHDAMYWYRQDPGQGLRLIYYSQIVNDFQKGDIAEGYSVSREKKESFPLTVTSAQKNPTAFYLCASTGTGGNNQPQHFGDGTRLSIL.

The CDR3 DNA is TGCGCCAGCAGCCTCAATGGCGGGGGAGTAAACGGGGAGCTGTTTTTT. It codes for CASSLNGGGVNGELFF. The chain is built from TRBV4-3 and TRBJ2-2; 7 nucleotides match TRBD2. CDR3 length: 16 residues. Trimming took 4 bases from V and 7 from J; bases not matched to a gene: 12. Germline loops: CDR1 LGHNA, CDR2 YSLEER.

This rearrangement joins TRBV19 to TRBJ1-2; unclear D gene. This CDR3 region has 17 residues. Germline CDR1 and CDR2: LNHDA and SQIVND (reference sequence). Trimming took off 3 bases at V and 1 base at J, with 18 bases between the two ends. The CDR3 loop is CASSITVRGTVNYGYTF. The CDR3 coding sequence is TGTGCCAGTAGTATCACCGTGCGTGGCACGGTTAACTATGGCTACACCTTC.

This clone was counted a single time. The CDR3 region has the DNA TGTGCCAGCAGGCTCACCTGGCGGGGGGGCGGTCCCCCAGAGACCCAGTACTTC. It codes for CASRLTWRGGGPPETQYF. The chain recombines TRBV21-1 with TRBJ2-5; the table's D call of TRBD2 was not tested on the DNA. TRBV21-1 is assigned pseudogene status. The CDR3 length is 18 residues.

This rearrangement joins TRBV5-1 to TRBJ1-2; D is ambiguous. V lost 0 bases and J lost 3, with 12 bases in between. Germline assignment: CDR1 SGHRS and CDR2 YFSETQ. This CDR3 comprises 15 residues. This chain's CDR3 is CASSLDGRPYYGYTF. CDR3 sequence (DNA): TGCGCCAGCAGCTTGGATGGCAGGCCTTACTATGGCTACACCTTC.

The chain couples TRBV19 to TRBJ2-1, with D perhaps TRBD2 (6 bases). There are 15 residues in the CDR3. Trimming removed 1 base from V and 0 bases from J, with 7 bases in between. CDR1 LNHDA and CDR2 SQIVND come from the germline V gene (reference sequence). The CDR3 reads CASSIAGSSYNEQFF. CDR3 bases: TGTGCCAGTAGTATAGCCGGGAGCTCCTACAATGAGCAGTTCTTC.

This chain links TRBV2 with TRBJ2-7, with D maybe TRBD2 (6 bases). Trimming left V 5 bases short and J 4 bases short, with 9 bases between. Germline V gene sequence: CDR1 SNHLY, CDR2 FYNNEI. The CDR3 extends over 12 amino acids. CDR3 nucleotide sequence: TGTGCCAGCAGTCCACGGGAGTACGAGCAGTACTTC. Its translation is CASSPREYEQYF.

This clone showed up just a few times. V usage is TRBV9 and J usage is TRBJ2-1, with a tentative D call TRBD1 (7 bases). V lost 6 bases, J lost 7 bases, and 14 bases lay in between. Per the germline V gene, CDR1 is SGDLS and CDR2 is YYNGEE. The CDR3 is made up of 13 amino acids. CDR3 in amino acids: CASNTGEENEQFF. The DNA for the CDR3 is TGTGCCAGCAATACAGGGGAGGAAAATGAGCAGTTCTTC.

This sequence joins TRBV18 and TRBJ1-2; 7 positions match TRBD1. The junction had 12 bases not matched to a gene; V was cut back by 4 bases and J by 4 bases. This CDR3 contains 16 residues. Germline CDR1 and CDR2: KGHSH and LQKENI. The CDR3 spells CASSQGQSLGGYGYTF. CDR3 sequence (DNA): TGTGCCAGCTCACAGGGACAGTCCTTAGGGGGCTATGGCTACACCTTC.

The chain carries TRBV2 and TRBJ2-7, with 8 bases aligning to TRBD2. Losses at the gene ends were 6 bases for V and 7 bases for J; bases not matched to a gene: 8. This CDR3 region has 13 residues. CDR1 is SNHLY and CDR2 is FYNNEI in the germline V gene. This CDR3 is CASRRGVTGEQYF. The CDR3 region has the DNA TGTGCCAGCAGGCGGGGGGTCACCGGGGAGCAGTACTTC.

A single count supports this clone. This chain joins TRBV6-1 and TRBJ1-3; the D gene is possibly TRBD1 (6 bases). This CDR3 is built from 15 residues. From germline, CDR1 is MNHNS and CDR2 SASEGT. CDR3 protein: CGGQPTLTSGNTIYF. In nucleotides, the CDR3 is TGTGGGGGGCAGCCGACCCTAACCTCTGGAAACACCATATATTTT.

This CDR3 is CASSHTGGGTEAFF. Written as DNA, the CDR3 is TGTGCCAGCAGCCATACAGGGGGCGGAACTGAAGCTTTCTTT. The V call is TRBV14, the J call TRBJ1-1, with 9 positions matching TRBD1. V shed 3 bases and J 5 bases; nucleotides not matched to a gene: 4. CDR3 size: 14 residues. Germline-derived CDR1 and CDR2 are SGHDN and FVKESK.

The chain has TRBV6-5 and TRBJ1-2; unclear D gene. V was clipped by 8 bases and J by 5 bases, with 15 bases between them. This CDR3 region has 13 residues. The germline V gene has CDR1 MNHEY and CDR2 SVGAGI. The CDR3 region has the DNA TGTGCCAGCGGTCTCGGGCGAGCATATGGCTACACCTTC. This codes for CASGLGRAYGYTF.

The J gene is TRBJ1-4, the V gene TRBV7-2; D is unresolved. V lost 6 bases to trimming and J lost 5 bases, with 13 bases between them. This CDR3 comprises 14 residues. Per germline, CDR1 SGHTA and CDR2 FQGNSA. CDR3 sequence (DNA): TGTGCCAGCAGTTCCCCTCCGACAAATGAAAAACTGTTTTTT. Translating gives CASSSPPTNEKLFF.